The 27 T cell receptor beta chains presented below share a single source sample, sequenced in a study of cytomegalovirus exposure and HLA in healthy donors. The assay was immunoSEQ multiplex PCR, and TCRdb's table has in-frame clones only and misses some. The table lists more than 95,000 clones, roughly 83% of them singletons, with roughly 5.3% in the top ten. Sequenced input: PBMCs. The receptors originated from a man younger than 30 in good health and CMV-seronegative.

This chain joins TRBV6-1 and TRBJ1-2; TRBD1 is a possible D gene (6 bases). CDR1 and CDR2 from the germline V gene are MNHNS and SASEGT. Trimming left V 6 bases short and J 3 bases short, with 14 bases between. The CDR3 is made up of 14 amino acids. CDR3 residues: CASSAGVFDYGYTF. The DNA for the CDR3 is TGTGCCAGCAGCGCAGGGGTTTTTGACTATGGCTACACCTTC.

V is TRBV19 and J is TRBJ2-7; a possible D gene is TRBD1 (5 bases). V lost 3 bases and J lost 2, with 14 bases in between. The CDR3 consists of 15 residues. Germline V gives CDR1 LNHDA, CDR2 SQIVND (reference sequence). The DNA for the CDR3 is TGTGCCAGTAGTATTCTCCCAGGGTTCGCCTACGAGCAGTACTTC. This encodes CASSILPGFAYEQYF.

The DNA of the CDR3 is TGTGCCAGCAGCGCCAGAGGGACTAGCGGGGGAAATGAGCAGTTCTTC. Translated: CASSARGTSGGNEQFF. The V call is TRBV9, the J call TRBJ2-1; TRBD2 matches at 14 bases. Germline loops: CDR1 SGDLS, CDR2 YYNGEE. The CDR3 is made up of 16 amino acids. V lost 3 bases, J lost 7 bases, and 6 bases stayed unmatched.

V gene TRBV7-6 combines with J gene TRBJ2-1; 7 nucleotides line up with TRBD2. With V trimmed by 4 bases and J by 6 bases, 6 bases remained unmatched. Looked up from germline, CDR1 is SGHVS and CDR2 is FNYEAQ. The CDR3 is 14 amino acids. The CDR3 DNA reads TGTGCCAGCAGCTCGAGGCGGGAGTCCAATGAGCAGTTCTTC. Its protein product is CASSSRRESNEQFF.

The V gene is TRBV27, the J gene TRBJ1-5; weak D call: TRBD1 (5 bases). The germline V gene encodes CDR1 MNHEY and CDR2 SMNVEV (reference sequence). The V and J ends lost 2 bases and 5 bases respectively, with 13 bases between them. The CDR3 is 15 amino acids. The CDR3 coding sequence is TGTGCCAGCAGTTTAGGTCAGGGCATGGATCAGCCCCAGCATTTT. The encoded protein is CASSLGQGMDQPQHF.

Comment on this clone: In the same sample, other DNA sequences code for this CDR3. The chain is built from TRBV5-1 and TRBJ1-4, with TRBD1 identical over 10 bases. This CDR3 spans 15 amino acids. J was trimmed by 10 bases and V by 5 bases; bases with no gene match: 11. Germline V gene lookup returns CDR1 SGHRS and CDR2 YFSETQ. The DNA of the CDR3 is TGCGCCAGCAGTGCTCTAGAGGACAGGGGGGGAAAACTGTTTTTT. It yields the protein CASSALEDRGGKLFF. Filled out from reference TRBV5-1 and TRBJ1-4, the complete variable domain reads KAGVTQTPRYLIKTRGQQVTLSCSPISGHRSVSWYQQTPGQGLQFLFEYFSETQRNKGNFPGRFSGRQFSNSRSEMNVSTLELGDSALYLCASSALEDRGGKLFFGSGTQLSVL.

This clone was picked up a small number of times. The CDR3 coding sequence is TGTGCCAGCAGCTTAGGGCAGGGTATGAATAATTCACCCCTCCACTTT. Translated: CASSLGQGMNNSPLHF. V and J are TRBV7-9 and TRBJ1-6; D is possibly TRBD1 (5 bases). CDR1 SEHNR and CDR2 FQNEAQ come from the germline V gene (reference sequence). The CDR3 length is 16 residues. V lost 1 base to trimming and J lost 5 bases, with 12 bases between them.

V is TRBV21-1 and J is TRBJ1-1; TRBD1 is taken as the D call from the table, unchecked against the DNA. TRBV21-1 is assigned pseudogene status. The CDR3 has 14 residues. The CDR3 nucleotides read TGTGCCAGCAGCAACGGGGACAGGGGGCAGGCAGCTTTCTTT. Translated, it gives CASSNGDRGQAAFF.

The chain's CDR3 is CASSYAGRLYF. The DNA for the CDR3 is TGTGCCAGCAGTTATGCAGGGCGTCTGTACTTC. The chain carries TRBV6-5 and TRBJ2-7; D perhaps matches TRBD1 (5 bases). The length of the CDR3 is 11 residues. CDR1 and CDR2 (germline): MNHEY, SVGAGI. Trimming took 3 bases from V and 12 from J, leaving 12 bases between them.

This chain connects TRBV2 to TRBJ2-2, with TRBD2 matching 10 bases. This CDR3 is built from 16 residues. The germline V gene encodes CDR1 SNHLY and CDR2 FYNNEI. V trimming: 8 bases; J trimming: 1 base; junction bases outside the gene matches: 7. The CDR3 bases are TGTGCCAGCCAACTGCGGACTAGCGGGAACACCGGGGAGCTGTTTTTT. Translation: CASQLRTSGNTGELFF.

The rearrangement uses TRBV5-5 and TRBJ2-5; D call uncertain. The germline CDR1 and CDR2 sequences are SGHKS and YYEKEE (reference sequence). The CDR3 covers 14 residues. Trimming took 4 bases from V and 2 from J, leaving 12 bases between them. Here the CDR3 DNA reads TGTGCCAGCAGCCAGGAATACAGACAAGAGACCCAGTACTTC. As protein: CASSQEYRQETQYF.

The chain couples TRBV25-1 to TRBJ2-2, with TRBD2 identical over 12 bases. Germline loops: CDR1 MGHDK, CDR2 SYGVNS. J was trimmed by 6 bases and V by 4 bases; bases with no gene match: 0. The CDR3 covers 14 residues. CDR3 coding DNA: TGTGCCAGCAGTGGACTAGCGGGAGCCGGGGAGCTGTTTTTT. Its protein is CASSGLAGAGELFF.

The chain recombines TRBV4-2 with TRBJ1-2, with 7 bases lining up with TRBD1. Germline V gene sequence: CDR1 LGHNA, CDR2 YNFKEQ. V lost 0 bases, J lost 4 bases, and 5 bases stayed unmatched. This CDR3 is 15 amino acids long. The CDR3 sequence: CASSQETDRIYGYTF. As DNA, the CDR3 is TGTGCCAGCAGCCAAGAAACGGACAGGATCTATGGCTACACCTTC.

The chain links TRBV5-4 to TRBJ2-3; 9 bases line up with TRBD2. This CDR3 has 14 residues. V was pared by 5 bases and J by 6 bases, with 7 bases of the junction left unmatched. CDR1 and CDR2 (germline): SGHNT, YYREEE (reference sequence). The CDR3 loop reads CASSLLAGSDTQYF. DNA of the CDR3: TGTGCCAGCAGTCTTCTAGCGGGGTCGGATACGCAGTATTTT.

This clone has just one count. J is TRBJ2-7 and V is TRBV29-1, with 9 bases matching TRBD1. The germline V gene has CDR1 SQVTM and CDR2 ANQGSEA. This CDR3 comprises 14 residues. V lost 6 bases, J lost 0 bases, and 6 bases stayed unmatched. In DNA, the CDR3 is TGCAGCGTCAGCGGGACAGGGTACTCCTACGAGCAGTACTTC. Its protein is CSVSGTGYSYEQYF.

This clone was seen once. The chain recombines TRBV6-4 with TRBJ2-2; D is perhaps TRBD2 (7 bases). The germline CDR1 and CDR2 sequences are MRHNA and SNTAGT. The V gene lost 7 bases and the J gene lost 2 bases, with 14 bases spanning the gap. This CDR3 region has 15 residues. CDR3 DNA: TGTGCCAGCAAAGGGGGGGGCCCTAACACCGGGGAGCTGTTTTTT. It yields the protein CASKGGGPNTGELFF.

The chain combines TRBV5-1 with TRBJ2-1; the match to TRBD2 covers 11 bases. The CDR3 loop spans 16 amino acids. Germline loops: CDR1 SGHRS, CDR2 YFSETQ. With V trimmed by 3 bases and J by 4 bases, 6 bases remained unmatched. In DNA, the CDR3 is TGCGCCAGCAGCTCATACGGGACTAGCGGTTACAATGAGCAGTTCTTC. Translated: CASSSYGTSGYNEQFF.

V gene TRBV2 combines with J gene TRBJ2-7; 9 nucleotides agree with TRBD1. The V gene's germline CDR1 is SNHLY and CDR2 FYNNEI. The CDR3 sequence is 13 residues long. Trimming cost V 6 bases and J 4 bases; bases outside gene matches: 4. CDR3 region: CASSRTGAYEQYF. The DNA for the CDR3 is TGTGCCAGCAGCCGGACAGGGGCTTACGAGCAGTACTTC.

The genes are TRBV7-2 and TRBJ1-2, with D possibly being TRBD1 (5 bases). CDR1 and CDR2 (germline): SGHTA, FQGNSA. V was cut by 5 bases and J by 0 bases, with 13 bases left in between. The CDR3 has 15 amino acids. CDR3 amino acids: CASSPGGGTNYGYTF. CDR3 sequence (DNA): TGTGCCAGCAGCCCGGGGGGGGGAACTAACTATGGCTACACCTTC.

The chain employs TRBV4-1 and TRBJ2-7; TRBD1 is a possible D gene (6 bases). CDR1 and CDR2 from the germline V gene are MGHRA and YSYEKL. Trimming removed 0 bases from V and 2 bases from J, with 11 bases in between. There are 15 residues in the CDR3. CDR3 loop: CASSQESQGTYEQYF. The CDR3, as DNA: TGCGCCAGCAGCCAAGAAAGCCAGGGGACCTACGAGCAGTACTTC.

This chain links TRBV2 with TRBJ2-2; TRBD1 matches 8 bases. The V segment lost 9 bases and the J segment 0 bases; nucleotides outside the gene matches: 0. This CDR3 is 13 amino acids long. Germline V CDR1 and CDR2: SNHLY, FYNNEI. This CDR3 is CARQGANTGELFF. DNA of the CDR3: TGTGCCAGACAGGGGGCGAACACCGGGGAGCTGTTTTTT.

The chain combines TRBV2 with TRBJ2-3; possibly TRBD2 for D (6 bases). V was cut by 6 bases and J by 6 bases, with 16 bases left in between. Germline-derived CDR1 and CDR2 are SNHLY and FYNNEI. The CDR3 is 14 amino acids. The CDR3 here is CASRTGLGRDTQYF. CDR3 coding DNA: TGTGCCAGCAGGACGGGACTCGGGCGGGATACGCAGTATTTT.

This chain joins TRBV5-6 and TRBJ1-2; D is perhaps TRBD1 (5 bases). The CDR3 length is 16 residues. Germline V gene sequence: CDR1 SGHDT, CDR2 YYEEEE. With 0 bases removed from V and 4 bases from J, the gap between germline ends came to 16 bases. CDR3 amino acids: CASSLDLRGAGYGYTF. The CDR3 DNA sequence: TGTGCCAGCAGCTTGGATTTGCGGGGCGCCGGCTATGGCTACACCTTC.

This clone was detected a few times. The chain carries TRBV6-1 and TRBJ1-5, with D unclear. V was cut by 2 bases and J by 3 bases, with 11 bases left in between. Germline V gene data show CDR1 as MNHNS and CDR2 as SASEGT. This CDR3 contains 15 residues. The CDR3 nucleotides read TGTGCCAGCAGTGAATTGGGTACAGCCAATCAGCCCCAGCATTTT. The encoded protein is CASSELGTANQPQHF.

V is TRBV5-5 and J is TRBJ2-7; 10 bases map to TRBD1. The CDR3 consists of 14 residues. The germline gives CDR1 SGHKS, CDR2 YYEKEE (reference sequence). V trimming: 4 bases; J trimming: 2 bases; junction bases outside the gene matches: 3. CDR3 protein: CASSPDRGTYEQYF. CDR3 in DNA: TGTGCCAGCAGCCCGGACAGGGGGACCTACGAGCAGTACTTC.

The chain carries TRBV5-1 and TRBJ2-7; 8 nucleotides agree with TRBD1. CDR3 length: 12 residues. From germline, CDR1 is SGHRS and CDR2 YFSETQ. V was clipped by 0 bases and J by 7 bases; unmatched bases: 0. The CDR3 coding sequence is TGCGCCAGCAGCTTGGACAGGGGGGAGCAGTACTTC. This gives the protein CASSLDRGEQYF.

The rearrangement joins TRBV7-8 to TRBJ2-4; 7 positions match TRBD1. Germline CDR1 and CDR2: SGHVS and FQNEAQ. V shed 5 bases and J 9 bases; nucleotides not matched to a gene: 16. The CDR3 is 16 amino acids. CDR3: CASSRHRGPTWGIQYF. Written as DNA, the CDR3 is TGTGCCAGCAGCCGACACAGGGGACCAACTTGGGGCATTCAGTACTTC.